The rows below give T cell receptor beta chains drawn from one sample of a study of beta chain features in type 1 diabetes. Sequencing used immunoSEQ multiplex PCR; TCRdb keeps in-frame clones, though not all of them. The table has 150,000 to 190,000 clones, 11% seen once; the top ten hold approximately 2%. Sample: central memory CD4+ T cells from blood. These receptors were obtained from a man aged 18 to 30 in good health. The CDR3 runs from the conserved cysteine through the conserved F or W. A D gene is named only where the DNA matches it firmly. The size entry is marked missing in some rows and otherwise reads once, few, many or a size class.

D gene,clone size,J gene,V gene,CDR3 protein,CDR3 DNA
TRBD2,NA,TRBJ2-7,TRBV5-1,CASSLREGVGTYEQYF,TGCGCCAGCAGCTTGCGGGAGGGGGTTGGGACCTACGAGCAGTACTTC
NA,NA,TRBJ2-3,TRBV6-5,CASTTTGRSTDTQYF,TGTGCCAGCACAACAACGGGAAGGAGCACAGATACGCAGTATTTT
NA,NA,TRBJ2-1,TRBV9,CASSVVPVRRPKDEQFF,TGTGCCAGCAGCGTAGTCCCCGTGCGTCGCCCAAAAGATGAGCAGTTCTTC
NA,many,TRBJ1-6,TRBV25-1,CASRQGFRSPLHF,TGTGCCAGCAGGCAGGGTTTTCGTTCACCCCTCCACTTT
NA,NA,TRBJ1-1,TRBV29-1,CSGQSGNTEAFF,TGCAGCGGCCAGTCAGGGAACACTGAAGCTTTCTTT
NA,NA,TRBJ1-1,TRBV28,CASSFPGLMNTEAFF,TGTGCCAGCAGTTTCCCAGGGCTGATGAACACTGAAGCTTTCTTT
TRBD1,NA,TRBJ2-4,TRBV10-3,CAISRTGGEGTKNIQYF,TGTGCCATCAGCCGGACAGGGGGCGAAGGGACCAAAAACATTCAGTACTTC
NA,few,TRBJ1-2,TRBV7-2,CASSLDWDYGYTF,TGTGCCAGCAGCTTAGACTGGGACTATGGCTACACCTTC
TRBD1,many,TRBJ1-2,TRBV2,CASSGQGGYTF,TGTGCCAGCAGTGGACAGGGTGGCTACACCTTC
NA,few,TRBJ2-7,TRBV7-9,CASSLWGETYEQYF,TGTGCCAGCAGCTTGTGGGGCGAAACCTACGAGCAGTACTTC
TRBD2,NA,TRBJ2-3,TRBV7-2,CASSLDGRALDTQYF,TGTGCCAGCAGCTTAGACGGGAGGGCTTTGGATACGCAGTATTTT
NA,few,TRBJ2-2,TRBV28,CASSLPTMTGELFF,TGTGCCAGCAGTCTGCCGACGATGACCGGGGAGCTGTTTTTT
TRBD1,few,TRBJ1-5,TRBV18,CASSTGEGQPQHF,TGTGCCAGCTCGACAGGGGAGGGTCAGCCCCAGCATTTT
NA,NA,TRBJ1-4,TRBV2,CASRRTLSNEKLFF,TGTGCCAGCAGGCGGACCCTCTCAAATGAAAAACTGTTTTTT
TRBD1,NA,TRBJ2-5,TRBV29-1,CSISGQRAQETQYF,TGCAGCATTTCGGGACAGAGGGCTCAAGAGACCCAGTACTTC
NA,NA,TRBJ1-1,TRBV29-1,CSVRTEEAFF,TGCAGCGTCCGGACTGAGGAAGCTTTCTTT
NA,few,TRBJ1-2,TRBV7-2,CASSPSPSDYGYTF,TGTGCCAGCAGCCCGAGCCCCAGCGACTATGGCTACACCTTC
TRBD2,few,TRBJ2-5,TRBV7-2,CASSQRGGETQYF,TGTGCCAGCAGCCAACGGGGAGGGGAGACCCAGTACTTC
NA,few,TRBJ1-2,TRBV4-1,CASSRDAGFGGYTF,TGCGCCAGCAGCCGAGACGCGGGGTTCGGCGGCTACACCTTC
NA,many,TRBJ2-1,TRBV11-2,CASSLVGPYNEQFF,TGTGCCAGCAGCTTAGTAGGCCCCTACAATGAGCAGTTCTTC
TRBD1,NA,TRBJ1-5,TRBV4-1,CASSRNRDRNQPQHF,TGCGCCAGCAGCCGGAACCGGGACAGAAATCAGCCCCAGCATTTT
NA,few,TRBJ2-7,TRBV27,CASTPRGLPTYEQYF,TGTGCCAGCACCCCTAGGGGCCTACCTACCTACGAGCAGTACTTC
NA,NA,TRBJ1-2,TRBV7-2,CASSLRDHGYTF,TGTGCCAGCAGCTTAAGGGACCATGGCTACACCTTC
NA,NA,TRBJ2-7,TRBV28,CASSFPGWTYEQYF,TGTGCCAGCAGTTTCCCAGGGTGGACCTACGAGCAGTACTTC
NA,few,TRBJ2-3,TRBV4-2,CASSQDRQMGLHTQYF,TGTGCCAGCAGCCAAGATCGGCAGATGGGGCTACATACGCAGTATTTT
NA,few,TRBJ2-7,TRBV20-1,CSARRGREQYF,TGCAGTGCTAGACGGGGGAGAGAGCAGTACTTC
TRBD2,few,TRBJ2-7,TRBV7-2,CASSLTSGAYEQYF,TGTGCCAGCAGCTTGACTAGCGGGGCCTACGAGCAGTACTTC
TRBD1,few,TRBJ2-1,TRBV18,CASSPGQDSYNEQFF,TGTGCCAGCTCCCCAGGACAGGACTCCTACAATGAGCAGTTCTTC
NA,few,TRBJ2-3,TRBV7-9,CASSLSRYTATLDTQYF,TGTGCCAGCAGCTTATCTCGGTACACTGCTACCTTGGATACGCAGTATTTT
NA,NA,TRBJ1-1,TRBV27,CASSPGRRNTEAFF,TGTGCCAGCAGTCCAGGGCGGCGGAACACTGAAGCTTTCTTT
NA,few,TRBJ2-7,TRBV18,CASSPGADYEQYF,TGTGCCAGCTCACCAGGGGCGGACTACGAGCAGTACTTC
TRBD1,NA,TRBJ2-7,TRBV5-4,CASSADRVNEQYF,TGTGCCAGCAGCGCGGACAGGGTGAACGAGCAGTACTTC
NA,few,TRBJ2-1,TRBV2,CASSRFLGNEQFF,TGTGCCAGCAGTAGGTTCTTGGGCAATGAGCAGTTCTTC
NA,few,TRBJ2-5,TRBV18,CASSALIATQETQYF,TGTGCCAGCTCCGCCTTGATAGCGACGCAAGAGACCCAGTACTTC
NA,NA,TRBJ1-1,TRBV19,CASTVWMGRTEAFF,TGTGCCAGTACTGTGTGGATGGGGAGAACTGAAGCTTTCTTT
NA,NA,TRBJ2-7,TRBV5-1,CASSLSSRTYEQYF,TGCGCCAGCAGCCTTTCCTCGCGAACCTACGAGCAGTACTTC
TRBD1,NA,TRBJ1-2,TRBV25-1,CASSDTDRKGYGYTF,TGTGCCAGCAGTGACACGGACAGGAAAGGCTATGGCTACACCTTC
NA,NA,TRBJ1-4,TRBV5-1,CASSLGGTEEKLFF,TGCGCCAGCAGCTTGGGGGGAACGGAGGAAAAACTGTTTTTT
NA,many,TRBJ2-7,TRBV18,CASSPNRDEQYF,TGTGCCAGCTCGCCGAATCGGGATGAGCAGTACTTC
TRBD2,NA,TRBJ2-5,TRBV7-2,CASSLGLAGNQETQYF,TGTGCCAGCAGTTTAGGACTAGCGGGCAACCAAGAGACCCAGTACTTC
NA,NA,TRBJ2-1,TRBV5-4,CASSFVKPRDNEQFF,TGTGCCAGCAGCTTTGTGAAGCCCCGGGACAATGAGCAGTTCTTC
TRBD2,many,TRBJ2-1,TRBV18,CASSPASGSLNEQFF,TGTGCCAGCTCACCAGCTAGCGGGAGTCTCAATGAGCAGTTCTTC